This T cell receptor (beta chain) was sequenced for a study of T-cell reconstitution after alpha-beta-depleted transplantation in children. Preparation of the TCRbeta library was carried out with unique molecular identifiers. TCRdb re-derived calls from the PCR reads in MiXCR, one entry per CDR3 protein. The sample lists around 93,000 distinct CDR3 sequences, 7% to 10% occurring once. This TCR derives from a human donor who donated a stem cell graft to a child with congenital amegakaryocytic thrombocytopenia. The sample here was PBMCs from the stem cell graft donor, taken from the stem cell graft.

The CDR3 bases are TGTGCCAGCAGCTTGTACGAAGGCACTGAAGCTTTCTTT. It specifies CASSLYEGTEAFF. The V call is TRBV5-4, the J call TRBJ1-1; D not certain. Trimming cost V 1 base and J 4 bases, with 8 bases left between them. Per the germline V gene, CDR1 is SGHNT and CDR2 is YYREEE (reference sequence). The CDR3 consists of 13 residues.